This record covers a single T cell receptor beta chain. The data belong to a study of radiotherapy plus CTLA-4 blockade in lung cancer. Sequenced by immunoSEQ multiplex PCR; TCRdb stores in-frame clones only, minus some. The data show just over 60,000 clones, roughly 80% seen once. The specimen was peripheral blood, collected from a patient treated with radiotherapy plus ipilimumab. The receptor was isolated from a human donor with non-small cell lung cancer who had a complete response to radiotherapy plus ipilimumab.

The CDR3, as DNA: TGCGCCAGCAGCTTGAACGACAGGGTAGGAGATTCACCCCTCCACTTT. Protein product: CASSLNDRVGDSPLHF. The V and J genes are TRBV5-1 and TRBJ1-6; 7 bases agree with TRBD1. This CDR3 contains 16 residues. With V trimmed by 1 base and J by 8 bases, 9 bases remained unmatched. CDR1 and CDR2 (germline): SGHRS, YFSETQ.